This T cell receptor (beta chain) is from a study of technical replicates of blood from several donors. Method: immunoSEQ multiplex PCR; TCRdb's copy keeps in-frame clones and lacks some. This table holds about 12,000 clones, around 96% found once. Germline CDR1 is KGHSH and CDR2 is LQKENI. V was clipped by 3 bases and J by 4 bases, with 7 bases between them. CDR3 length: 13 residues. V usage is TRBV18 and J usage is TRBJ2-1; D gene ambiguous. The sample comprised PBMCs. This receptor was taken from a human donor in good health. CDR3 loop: CASSPQLYNEQFF. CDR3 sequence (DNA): TGTGCCAGCTCACCGCAACTTTACAATGAGCAGTTCTTC.